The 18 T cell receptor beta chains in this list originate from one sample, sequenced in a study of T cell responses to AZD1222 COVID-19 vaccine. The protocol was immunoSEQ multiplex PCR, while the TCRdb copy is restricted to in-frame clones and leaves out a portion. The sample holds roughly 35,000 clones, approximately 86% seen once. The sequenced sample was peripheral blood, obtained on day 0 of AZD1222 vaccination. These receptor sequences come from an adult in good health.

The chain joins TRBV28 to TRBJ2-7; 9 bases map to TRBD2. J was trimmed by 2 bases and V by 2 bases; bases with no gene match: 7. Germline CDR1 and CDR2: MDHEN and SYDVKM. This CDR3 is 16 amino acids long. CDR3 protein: CASSLPTSGPTYEQYF. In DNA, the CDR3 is TGTGCCAGCAGTTTACCGACTAGCGGACCCACCTACGAGCAGTACTTC.

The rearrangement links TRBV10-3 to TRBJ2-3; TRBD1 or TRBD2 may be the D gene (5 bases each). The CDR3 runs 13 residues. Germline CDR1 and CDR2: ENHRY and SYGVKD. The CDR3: CASSGGSTDTQYF. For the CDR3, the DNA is TGTGCGTCGTCTGGGGGATCCACAGATACGCAGTATTTT.

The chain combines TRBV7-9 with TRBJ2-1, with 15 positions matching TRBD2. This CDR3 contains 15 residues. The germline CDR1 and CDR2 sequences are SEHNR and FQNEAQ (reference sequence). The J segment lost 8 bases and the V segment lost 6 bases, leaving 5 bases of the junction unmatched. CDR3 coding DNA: TGTGCCAGCAGTCTAGGACTAGCGGGAGGGGATGAGCAGTTCTTC. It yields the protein CASSLGLAGGDEQFF.

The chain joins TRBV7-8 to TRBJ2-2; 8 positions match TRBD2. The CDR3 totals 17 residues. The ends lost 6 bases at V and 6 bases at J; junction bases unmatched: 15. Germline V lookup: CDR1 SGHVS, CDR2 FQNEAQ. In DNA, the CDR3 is TGTGCCAGCAGATTTAATCCGGGACTAGGGGTATCCGGGGAGCTGTTTTTT. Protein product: CASRFNPGLGVSGELFF.

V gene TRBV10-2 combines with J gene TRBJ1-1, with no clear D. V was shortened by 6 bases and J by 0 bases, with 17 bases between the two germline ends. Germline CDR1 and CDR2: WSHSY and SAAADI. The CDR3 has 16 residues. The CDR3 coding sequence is TGCGCCAGCAGGGACTCCCGAAGCGGGATGAACACTGAAGCTTTCTTT. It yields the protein CASRDSRSGMNTEAFF.

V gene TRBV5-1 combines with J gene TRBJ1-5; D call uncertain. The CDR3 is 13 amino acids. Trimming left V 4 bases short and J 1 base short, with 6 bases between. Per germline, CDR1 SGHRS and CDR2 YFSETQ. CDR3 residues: CASSPDSNQPQHF. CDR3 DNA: TGCGCCAGCAGCCCGGACAGCAATCAGCCCCAGCATTTT. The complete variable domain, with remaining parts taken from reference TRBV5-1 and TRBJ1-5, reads KAGVTQTPRYLIKTRGQQVTLSCSPISGHRSVSWYQQTPGQGLQFLFEYFSETQRNKGNFPGRFSGRQFSNSRSEMNVSTLELGDSALYLCASSPDSNQPQHFGDGTRLSIL.

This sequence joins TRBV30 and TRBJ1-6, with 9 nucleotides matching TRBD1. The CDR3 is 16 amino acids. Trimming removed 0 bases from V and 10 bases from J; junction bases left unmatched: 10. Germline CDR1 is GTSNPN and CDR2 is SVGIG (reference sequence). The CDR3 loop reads CAWSVQGAGLGSPLHF. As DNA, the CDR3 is TGTGCCTGGAGTGTACAGGGGGCAGGCCTCGGATCACCCCTCCACTTT.

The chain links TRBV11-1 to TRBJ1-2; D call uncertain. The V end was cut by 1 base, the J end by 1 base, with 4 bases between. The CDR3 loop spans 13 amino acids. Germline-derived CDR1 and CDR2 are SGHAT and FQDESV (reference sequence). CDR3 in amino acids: CASSLESNYGYTF. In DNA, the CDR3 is TGTGCCAGCAGCTTAGAGAGTAACTATGGCTACACCTTC.

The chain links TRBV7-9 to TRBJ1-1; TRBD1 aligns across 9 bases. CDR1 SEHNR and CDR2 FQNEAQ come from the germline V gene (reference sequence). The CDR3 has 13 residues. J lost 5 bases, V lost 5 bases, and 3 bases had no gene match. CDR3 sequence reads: CASSPTGGTEAFF. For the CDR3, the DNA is TGTGCCAGCAGCCCGACAGGGGGTACTGAAGCTTTCTTT.

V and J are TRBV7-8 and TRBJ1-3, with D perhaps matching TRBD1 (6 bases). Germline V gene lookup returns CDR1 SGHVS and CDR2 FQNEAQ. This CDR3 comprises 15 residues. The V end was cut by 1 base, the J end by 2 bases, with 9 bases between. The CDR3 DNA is TGTGCCAGCAGCTTAGTGACAGGACCTGGAAACACCATATATTTT. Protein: CASSLVTGPGNTIYF.

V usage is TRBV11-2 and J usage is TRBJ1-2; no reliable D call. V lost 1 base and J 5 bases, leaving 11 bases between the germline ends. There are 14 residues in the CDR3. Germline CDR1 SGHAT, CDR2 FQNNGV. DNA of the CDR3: TGTGCCAGCAGCTTAGGAAGCAGCGAATATGGCTACACCTTC. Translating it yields CASSLGSSEYGYTF.

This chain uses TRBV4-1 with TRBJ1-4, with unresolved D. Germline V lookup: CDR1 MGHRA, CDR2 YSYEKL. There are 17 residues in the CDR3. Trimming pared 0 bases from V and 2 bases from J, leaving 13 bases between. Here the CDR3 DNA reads TGCGCCAGCAGCCAAGACACGGCGACCGAGACTAATGAAAAACTGTTTTTT. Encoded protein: CASSQDTATETNEKLFF.

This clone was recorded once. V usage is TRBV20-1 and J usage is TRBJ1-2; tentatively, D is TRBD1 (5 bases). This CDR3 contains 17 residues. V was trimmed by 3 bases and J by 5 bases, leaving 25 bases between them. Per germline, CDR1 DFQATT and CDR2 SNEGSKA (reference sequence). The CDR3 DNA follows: TGCAGTGCTAGTCCTCGGCGGGATGGGGCGTTGAGGTATGGCTACACCTTC. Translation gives CSASPRRDGALRYGYTF.

Here the CDR3 reads CASSLRDLHSSGNTIYF. The CDR3 DNA reads TGCGCCAGCAGCCTCCGGGACCTACATAGCTCTGGAAACACCATATATTTT. The chain links TRBV5-1 to TRBJ1-3; D perhaps matches TRBD1 (5 bases). The ends were cut back, 4 bases at V and 0 bases at J, with 17 bases in the middle. In germline, CDR1 is SGHRS, CDR2 YFSETQ. The length of the CDR3 is 17 residues.

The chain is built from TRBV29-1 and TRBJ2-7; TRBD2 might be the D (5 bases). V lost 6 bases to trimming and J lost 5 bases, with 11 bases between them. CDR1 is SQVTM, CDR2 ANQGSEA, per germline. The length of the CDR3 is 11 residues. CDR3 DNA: TGCAGCGTGAGGGTAATCCACGAGCAGTACTTC. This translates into CSVRVIHEQYF.

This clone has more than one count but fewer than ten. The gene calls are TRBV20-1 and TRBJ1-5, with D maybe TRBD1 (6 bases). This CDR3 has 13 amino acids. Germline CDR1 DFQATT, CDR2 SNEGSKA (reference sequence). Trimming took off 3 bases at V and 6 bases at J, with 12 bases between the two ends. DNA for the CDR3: TGCAGTGCTAGTCAGGGGTCGGGTCAGCCCCAGCATTTT. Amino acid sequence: CSASQGSGQPQHF.

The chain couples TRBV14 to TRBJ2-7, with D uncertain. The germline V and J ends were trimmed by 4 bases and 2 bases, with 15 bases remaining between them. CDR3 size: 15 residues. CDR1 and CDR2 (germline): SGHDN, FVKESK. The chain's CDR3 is CASSPLMGNTYEQYF. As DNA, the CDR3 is TGTGCCAGCAGCCCTTTAATGGGCAATACCTACGAGCAGTACTTC.

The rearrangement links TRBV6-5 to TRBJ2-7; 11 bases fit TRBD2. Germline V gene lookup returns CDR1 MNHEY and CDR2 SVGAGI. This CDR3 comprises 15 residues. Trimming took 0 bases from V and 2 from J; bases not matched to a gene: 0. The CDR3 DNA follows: TGTGCCAGCAGTTACTCTAGCGGGGGGGCCTACGAGCAGTACTTC. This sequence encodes CASSYSSGGAYEQYF.